This TCR beta chain was recorded in a study of CD8 T cells in ankylosing spondylitis (dated by TCRdb to the late 2010s). About the study as a whole: T cell receptor beta repertoires were profiled in healthy donors and ankylosing spondylitis patients so that disease-linked TCR variants could be found. The full study cohort was made up of approximately 27 ankylosing spondylitis patients and about a hundred healthy donors. Peripheral blood was sampled, and synovial fluid was additionally collected from ankylosing spondylitis patients. What the authors observed across the whole study: Some motif variants were previously reported in synovial fluid and blood of reactive arthritis patients, suggesting common disease-initiation mechanisms. Blood from ankylosing spondylitis patients appeared to be characterized by a TCR beta motif composed of about eight highly homologous amino acid variants. In peripheral blood, the disease-linked clones were found at relatively low frequencies and had a CD8+ phenotype. The disease-linked clones were reported as significantly enriched in matched synovial fluid samples from ankylosing spondylitis patients.

CDR1 and CDR2 (SGDLS, YYNGEE) derive from the germline V gene. Trimming at the junction amounts to 0 bases on V and 8 bases on J, and the germline ends lie 10 bases apart. The CDR3 contains 13 residues, cysteine and phenylalanine counted. Only the CDR3 DNA stays, 39 bases, in frame from base 1. Reads for this sample came from an Illumina HiSeq 2500. TCR beta libraries were prepared by quantitative 5'-RACE with molecular barcodes. From the authors' description of their analysis: To identify disease-linked TCR variants, a new computational method was used, one built on a probabilistic model of VDJ rearrangement. TCRdb passed the public sequencing reads through fastp at Q25 and MiXCR, retaining productive beta sequences. Rows with a matching CDR3 protein are joined into one entry that keeps the most common DNA and genes. What appears here as the V and J calls and clone size reflects TCRdb's work, not the paper's. For this sample there are under 250,000 distinct CDR3 sequences; just under 7.5% appear just once. Clones ranked in the top ten supply 13% to 15% of the sample.

This clonotype showed up many times. The antigen this receptor binds is unknown. No much larger clonotype is one base removed from it; base qualities were not supplied. The rearrangement combines TRBV9 with TRBJ2-3, with an unclear D gene assignment. This receptor was obtained from a male donor with ankylosing spondylitis. Material for sequencing was blood, either unsorted or a sorted T cell fraction (not recorded which). The DNA reads TGTGCCAGCAGCGTAGAGGCGTTTGGTACGCAGTATTTT. Its protein reads: CASSVEAFGTQYF.